Listed here are 6 T cell receptor beta chains from one sample, sequenced in a study of blood T cell repertoires in COVID-19. Method: immunoSEQ multiplex PCR; TCRdb's copy keeps in-frame clones and lacks some. This table has around 240,000 clones, roughly 82% appearing once. Input material: PBMCs or T cells enriched from blood (not recorded which). These receptor sequences come from a woman in her forties or fifties who had recovered from COVID-19.

The chain employs TRBV5-1 and TRBJ2-7; maybe TRBD1 (8 bases). This CDR3 contains 15 residues. The germline CDR1 and CDR2 sequences are SGHRS and YFSETQ. V was trimmed by 4 bases and J by 2 bases, leaving 16 bases between them. DNA of the CDR3: TGCGCCAGCAGCCCTCGACAGGGGACTACCTACGAGCAGTACTTC. Its protein product is CASSPRQGTTYEQYF.

The V call is TRBV3-1 (or the pseudogene TRBV3-2), the J call TRBJ2-2; D remains ambiguous. Germline CDR1 LGHDT, CDR2 YNNKEL (reference sequence). This CDR3 spans 15 amino acids. Deletions cut 0 bases from V and 3 bases from J, with 8 bases between. DNA for the CDR3: TGTGCCAGCAGCCAAGATCAAGCCGACACCGGGGAGCTGTTTTTT. Its protein is CASSQDQADTGELFF.

The CDR3 DNA follows: TGTGCCAGCAGTTCCACGGGAAGGTATGGCTACACCTTC. Translating it yields CASSSTGRYGYTF. The chain links TRBV6-2 or TRBV6-3 to TRBJ1-2; D unresolved. Between the trimmed V and J ends, which lost 4 bases and 5 bases, there was a span of 11 bases. CDR1 is MNHEY, CDR2 SVGEGT, per germline. The CDR3 loop spans 13 amino acids.

There are a few counts of this clone. The CDR3, as DNA: TGTGCCAGCAGGCGGTCCGGGACTAGTAGGGACGAGCAGTACTTC. Its translation is CASRRSGTSRDEQYF. The chain couples TRBV5-4 to TRBJ2-7; 8 positions match TRBD2. The CDR3 sequence is 15 residues long. J gave up 5 bases and V 5 bases, and 12 bases lay outside the gene matches. The germline V gene encodes CDR1 SGHNT and CDR2 YYREEE (reference sequence). Full variable domain (remainder filled in from reference TRBV5-4 and TRBJ2-7): ETGVTQSPTHLIKTRGQQVTLRCSSQSGHNTVSWYQQALGQGPQFIFQYYREEENGRGNFPPRFSGLQFPNYSSELNVNALELDDSALYLCASRRSGTSRDEQYFGPGTRLTVT.

This chain connects TRBV7-9 to TRBJ2-3; no definite D call. Germline CDR1 and CDR2: SEHNR and FQNEAQ (reference sequence). CDR3 length: 16 residues. V was clipped by 4 bases and J by 1 base, with 15 bases between them. The CDR3 loop reads CASSSPEQRRTDTQYF. The CDR3 bases are TGTGCCAGCAGCTCGCCGGAACAGAGACGCACAGATACGCAGTATTTT.

The genes are TRBV7-3 and TRBJ2-1, with 8 bases fitting TRBD2. The CDR3 runs to 15 residues. With 2 bases clipped from V and 10 bases from J, the junction kept 10 bases outside the gene matches. Germline CDR1 and CDR2: SGHTA and FQGTGA. The CDR3 protein is CASSLDQRESGEQFF. CDR3 bases: TGTGCCAGCAGCTTAGATCAGCGGGAGAGTGGGGAGCAGTTCTTC.